The 21 T cell receptor beta chains listed next were all sequenced from one sample in a study of cytomegalovirus exposure and HLA in healthy donors. With 60 Vbeta and 13 Jbeta primers, the PCR was carried out. TCRdb's copy holds only in-frame clones and misses some; the assay was immunoSEQ multiplex PCR. The data contain over 100,000 clones, 78% of them singletons. The sequencing sample was made of PBMCs. The source is a female donor in good health and CMV-seronegative.

V is TRBV5-1 and J is TRBJ1-4; maybe TRBD1 (5 bases). Trimming pared 5 bases from V and 0 bases from J, leaving 11 bases between. CDR3 length: 15 residues. Germline V gene lookup returns CDR1 SGHRS and CDR2 YFSETQ. CDR3 amino acids: CASRTDTTTNEKLFF. The CDR3 coding sequence is TGCGCCAGCAGAACGGACACTACAACTAATGAAAAACTGTTTTTT. The full variable domain, rest sourced from reference TRBV5-1 and TRBJ1-4, is KAGVTQTPRYLIKTRGQQVTLSCSPISGHRSVSWYQQTPGQGLQFLFEYFSETQRNKGNFPGRFSGRQFSNSRSEMNVSTLELGDSALYLCASRTDTTTNEKLFFGSGTQLSVL.

This clone was observed a few times. The J gene is TRBJ2-5, the V gene TRBV7-2; 9 bases fit TRBD1. Germline V gene sequence: CDR1 SGHTA, CDR2 FQGNSA. V was clipped by 5 bases and J by 5 bases; unmatched bases: 12. This CDR3 has 16 residues. CDR3 sequence: CASSAQTHRGLETQYF. CDR3 DNA: TGTGCCAGCAGCGCACAAACACACAGGGGGCTCGAGACCCAGTACTTC.

The J gene is TRBJ2-6, the V gene TRBV7-6; D is perhaps TRBD2 (5 bases). The ends were cut back, 0 bases at V and 4 bases at J, with 10 bases in the middle. There are 16 residues in the CDR3. Germline CDR1 is SGHVS and CDR2 is FNYEAQ. The CDR3 spells CASSLAGGSGANVLTF. For the CDR3, the DNA is TGTGCCAGCAGCTTAGCAGGCGGGTCAGGGGCCAACGTCCTGACTTTC.

This chain joins TRBV4-2 and TRBJ2-7; 7 bases are a match to TRBD1. The CDR3 runs 19 residues. With V trimmed by 0 bases and J by 1 base, 15 bases remained unmatched. The germline gives CDR1 LGHNA, CDR2 YNFKEQ. The CDR3 DNA reads TGTGCCAGCAGCCAAGAACTGGATACCGGGACAGTGAGTTCCTACGAGCAGTACTTC. It codes for CASSQELDTGTVSSYEQYF.

The chain employs TRBV7-6 and TRBJ2-7; 8 nucleotides match TRBD2. The germline V gene has CDR1 SGHVS and CDR2 FNYEAQ. The CDR3 is 14 amino acids. V trimming: 5 bases; J trimming: 5 bases; junction bases outside the gene matches: 8. The CDR3 sequence is CASSRLARNDEQYF. CDR3 nucleotide sequence: TGTGCCAGCAGCAGACTAGCGCGAAACGACGAGCAGTACTTC.

The chain has TRBV27 and TRBJ2-7; 10 bases agree with TRBD2. With V trimmed by 1 base and J by 7 bases, 7 bases remained unmatched. The CDR3 contains 15 residues. Germline loops: CDR1 MNHEY, CDR2 SMNVEV (reference sequence). CDR3 in DNA: TGTGCCAGCAGTTTATTGGCTAGCGGGGGAGAAGAGCAGTACTTC. Its protein product is CASSLLASGGEEQYF.

This clone was observed a few times. The rearrangement joins TRBV6-1 to TRBJ2-3; 7 nucleotides align to TRBD1. V was pared by 8 bases and J by 5 bases, with 7 bases of the junction left unmatched. Germline V gene lookup returns CDR1 MNHNS and CDR2 SASEGT. The CDR3 is 13 amino acids. CDR3 DNA sequence: TGTGCCAGCTCTACAGGGGAGAAAGATACGCAGTATTTT. This translates into CASSTGEKDTQYF.

The chain carries TRBV5-6 and TRBJ2-2, with TRBD1 matching over 8 bases. Trimming removed 7 bases from V and 5 bases from J; junction bases left unmatched: 4. Germline CDR1 and CDR2: SGHDT and YYEEEE. This CDR3 has 13 amino acids. CDR3 bases: TGTGCCAGCGGACAGGGAGTTACCGGGGAGCTGTTTTTT. Translation gives CASGQGVTGELFF.

This clone was picked up one time. The chain has TRBV27 and TRBJ2-7; 7 bases fit TRBD1. Unmatched junction bases numbered 1, after V lost 4 bases and J lost 1 base. Looked up from germline, CDR1 is MNHEY and CDR2 is SMNVEV (reference sequence). The CDR3 contains 13 residues. The CDR3 protein is CASSWDRSYEQYF. CDR3 bases: TGTGCCAGCAGTTGGGACAGATCCTACGAGCAGTACTTC.

V is TRBV27 and J is TRBJ2-1, with D possibly matching TRBD1 (6 bases). Germline V lookup: CDR1 MNHEY, CDR2 SMNVEV (reference sequence). The V and J ends lost 3 bases and 3 bases respectively, with 15 bases between them. This CDR3 has 16 residues. CDR3 amino acids: CASSFWSGEGYNEQFF. CDR3 DNA: TGTGCCAGCAGTTTTTGGTCAGGGGAAGGCTACAATGAGCAGTTCTTC.

As to this clone: One end of the junction is discordant with germline, which a read error may explain. This sequence joins TRBV7-9 and TRBJ2-1; 9 bases are shared with TRBD2. In germline, CDR1 is SEHNR, CDR2 FQNEAQ (reference sequence). The CDR3 consists of 19 residues. The CDR3 loop is CSSSTSGTSRVLSYNEQFF. Written as DNA, the CDR3 is TGTTCCAGCAGCACCTCCGGGACTAGCAGAGTCCTTTCCTACAATGAGCAGTTCTTC.

The genes are TRBV28 and TRBJ1-2, with D possibly matching TRBD1 (5 bases). Trimming pared 3 bases from V and 6 bases from J, leaving 17 bases between. CDR3 size: 15 residues. CDR1 and CDR2 from the germline V gene are MDHEN and SYDVKM. The CDR3 loop reads CASSLYGGGANGYTF. As DNA, the CDR3 is TGTGCCAGCAGTTTGTATGGGGGAGGGGCGAATGGCTACACCTTC.

The rearrangement joins TRBV30 to TRBJ2-7, with D unclear. The V end was cut by 0 bases, the J end by 4 bases, with 4 bases between. This CDR3 is 11 amino acids long. In germline, CDR1 is GTSNPN, CDR2 SVGIG (reference sequence). CDR3 in amino acids: CAWSVRYEQYF. Written as DNA, the CDR3 is TGTGCCTGGAGTGTCAGGTACGAGCAGTACTTC.

Remarks on this clone: Additional DNA sequences in this sample encode the identical CDR3. The V and J genes are TRBV4-2 and TRBJ2-2; D is possibly TRBD2 (5 bases). The CDR3 contains 13 residues. The V gene's germline CDR1 is LGHNA and CDR2 YNFKEQ. Trimming took off 0 bases at V and 6 bases at J, with 5 bases between the two ends. The CDR3 reads CASSQDSAGELFF. As DNA, the CDR3 is TGTGCCAGCAGCCAAGATAGCGCCGGGGAGCTGTTTTTT.

The V call is TRBV2, the J call TRBJ2-7; tentative D call: TRBD2 (5 bases). Germline CDR1 reads SNHLY; CDR2 reads FYNNEI. The V end lost 8 bases, the J end lost 2 bases, and 10 bases lay between the germline ends. The CDR3 is made up of 12 amino acids. The CDR3 spells CASRLATYEQYF. Written as DNA, the CDR3 is TGTGCCAGCCGTCTAGCTACCTACGAGCAGTACTTC.

The chain combines TRBV28 with TRBJ1-5, with 8 nucleotides matching TRBD1. The CDR3 runs 15 residues. V lost 3 bases to trimming and J lost 5 bases; unmatched junction nucleotides: 6. Germline V lookup: CDR1 MDHEN, CDR2 SYDVKM. The CDR3 coding sequence is TGTGCCAGCAGTTTGGGTGGGACAGGAGATCAGCCCCAGCATTTT. The encoded protein is CASSLGGTGDQPQHF.

Remarks on this clone: Other DNA sequences in this specimen translate into the identical CDR3. J is TRBJ2-3 and V is TRBV7-8, with 7 bases identical to TRBD2. CDR1 and CDR2 from the germline V gene are SGHVS and FQNEAQ. Trimming cost V 1 base and J 1 base; bases outside gene matches: 2. This CDR3 has 15 residues. In DNA, the CDR3 is TGTGCCAGCAGCTTAGAGGCGGGAGGCACAGATACGCAGTATTTT. Encoded protein: CASSLEAGGTDTQYF.

The chain is built from TRBV19 and TRBJ1-4; D is possibly TRBD1 (6 bases). The CDR3 runs to 15 residues. CDR1 LNHDA and CDR2 SQIVND come from the germline V gene (reference sequence). Trimming took off 1 base at V and 8 bases at J, with 14 bases between the two ends. As DNA, the CDR3 is TGTGCCAGTAGTATAGGTCGGGGACAATCCGAAAAACTGTTTTTT. This gives the protein CASSIGRGQSEKLFF.

This chain joins TRBV6-1 and TRBJ1-1; D is possibly TRBD1 (6 bases). This CDR3 contains 15 residues. Germline assignment: CDR1 MNHNS and CDR2 SASEGT. V was cut by 8 bases and J by 0 bases, with 16 bases left in between. The CDR3 DNA is TGTGCCAGCGGGCTTCAGGGGTTAGTGAACACTGAAGCTTTCTTT. This codes for CASGLQGLVNTEAFF.

The rearrangement joins TRBV28 to TRBJ1-1, with D possibly matching TRBD1 (5 bases). Germline loops: CDR1 MDHEN, CDR2 SYDVKM. CDR3 length: 13 amino acids. The germline V and J ends were trimmed by 2 bases and 7 bases, with 11 bases remaining between them. Here the CDR3 reads CASSLPGQGEAFF. The CDR3 nucleotides are TGTGCCAGCAGTTTACCCGGGCAGGGTGAAGCTTTCTTT.

This clone has more than one count but fewer than ten. In DNA form, the CDR3 reads TGTGCCAGCAGCTACGGGACTAGTCGGGAGGATACGCAGTATTTT. Translating gives CASSYGTSREDTQYF. The chain combines TRBV7-3 with TRBJ2-3, with 8 positions matching TRBD2. The CDR3 is 15 amino acids. Trimming took 4 bases from V and 6 from J; bases not matched to a gene: 9. Per germline, CDR1 SGHTA and CDR2 FQGTGA.